This T cell receptor (beta chain) originates from a study of T-cell memory formation after mild COVID-19. On the study more broadly: The TCR clusters were mostly specific to one donor.

Constant-segment primers served in 5'RACE that generated TCR alpha and TCR beta cDNA libraries bearing sample barcodes and UMIs. TCRdb fed the 5' RACE reads into MiXCR, producing one record per CDR3 protein. The sample has approximately 500,000 distinct CDR3 sequences; 25% are singletons. V was cut by 0 bases and J by 4 bases, with 13 bases left in between. The V gene's germline CDR1 is MNHEY and CDR2 SVGAGI. The CDR3 runs to 15 residues. In regard to this clonotype: Its specificity is unknown.

Study results and limitations: Detection of some responders pre-infection suggested pre-existing cross-reactive memory T cells participated. The study found balanced CD4/CD8 in clones contracting day 15 to 85 and a CD4+ lean in later expanders.

This receptor was obtained from an adult woman who had mild COVID-19 (a few samples of this study predate the infection). Cell type and time point are not known. Material: PBMCs or a T cell subset sorted from them (not recorded which). This chain uses TRBV6-5 with TRBJ2-7; no definite D call. The CDR3 DNA is TGTGCCAGCAGTTACTCTGGGCCTGAAGGATACGAGCAGTACTTC. It specifies CASSYSGPEGYEQYF.